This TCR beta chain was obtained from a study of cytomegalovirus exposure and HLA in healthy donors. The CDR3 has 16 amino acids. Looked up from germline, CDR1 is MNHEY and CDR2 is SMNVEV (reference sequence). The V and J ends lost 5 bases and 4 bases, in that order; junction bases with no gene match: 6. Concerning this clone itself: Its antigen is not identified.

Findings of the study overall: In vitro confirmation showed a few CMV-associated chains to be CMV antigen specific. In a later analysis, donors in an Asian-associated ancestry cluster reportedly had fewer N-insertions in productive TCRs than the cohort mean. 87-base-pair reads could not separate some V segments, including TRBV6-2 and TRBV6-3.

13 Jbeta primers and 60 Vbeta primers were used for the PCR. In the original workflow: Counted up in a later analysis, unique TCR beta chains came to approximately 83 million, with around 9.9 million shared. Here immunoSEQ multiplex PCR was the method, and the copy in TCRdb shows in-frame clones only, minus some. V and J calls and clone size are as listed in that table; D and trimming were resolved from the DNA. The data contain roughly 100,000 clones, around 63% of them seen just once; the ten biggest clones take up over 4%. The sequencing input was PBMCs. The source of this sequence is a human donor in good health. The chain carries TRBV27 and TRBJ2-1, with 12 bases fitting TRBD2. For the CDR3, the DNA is TGTGCCAGCAGTCCAAATCTAGCGGGAGGGTACAATGAGCAGTTCTTC. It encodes CASSPNLAGGYNEQFF.